This TCR beta chain comes out of a study of identical twins. TCRdb re-called the 5' RACE reads with MiXCR, one entry per CDR3 protein. The sample consists of approximately 190,000 distinct CDR3 sequences, around 15% of them appearing once. Donors uniformly comprised healthy Caucasians. V dropped 1 base and J dropped 2 bases, with 14 bases sitting between them. Germline CDR1 reads SEHNR; CDR2 reads FQNEAQ (reference sequence). CDR3 size: 16 residues. These same records also appear under a second study, on T cells expressing NK-cell markers. From that second work: Dominance of the CD3+CD56-NKG2C+ fraction by these clonotypes also held in a handful of donors.

Sequencing used CD8+ T cells sorted from blood. The V call is TRBV7-9, the J call TRBJ1-2, with D maybe TRBD1 (5 bases). The receptor was derived from a young woman in good health. The CDR3 here is CASSLGGRSSNYGYTF. The CDR3, as DNA: TGTGCCAGCAGCTTAGGGGGACGCTCTTCAAACTATGGCTACACCTTC.